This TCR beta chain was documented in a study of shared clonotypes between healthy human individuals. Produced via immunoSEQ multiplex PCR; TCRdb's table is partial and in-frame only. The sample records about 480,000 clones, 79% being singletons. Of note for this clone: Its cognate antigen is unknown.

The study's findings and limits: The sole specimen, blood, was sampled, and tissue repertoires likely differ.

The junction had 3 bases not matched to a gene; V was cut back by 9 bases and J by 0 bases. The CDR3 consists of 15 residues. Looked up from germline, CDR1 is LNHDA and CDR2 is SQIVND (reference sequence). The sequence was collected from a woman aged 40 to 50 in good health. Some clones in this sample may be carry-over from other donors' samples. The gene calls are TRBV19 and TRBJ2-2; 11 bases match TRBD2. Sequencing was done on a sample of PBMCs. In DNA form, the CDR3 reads TGTGCCAGCCAACTAGCGGGAGCGAACACCGGGGAGCTGTTTTTT. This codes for CASQLAGANTGELFF.